The source of this T cell receptor (beta chain) is a study of T cell responses to AZD1222 COVID-19 vaccine (dated by TCRdb to the early 2020s). Context from the whole study: AZD1222 recipients whose second dose came at about 4 weeks and those whose second dose came at about 12 weeks were combined into one group, since spike-specific TCR depth and breadth did not differ between the two schedules. A total of 240 or so trial participants underwent TCR sequencing, of whom approximately 200 had received two doses of AZD1222 and about 25 had received two doses of the MenACWY control vaccine. Trial participants were enrolled by age into 18-55, 56-69 and 70-plus year subgroups, with around 150, 28 and 57 TCR-sequenced participants respectively. The paper's findings and limits, for the study overall: Because no day 14 peak-response samples were available, repertoires were characterized only after the peak T cell response. Only a handful of AZD1222 recipients were SARS-CoV-2 seropositive at baseline, limiting conclusions about previously exposed vaccinees. The 56-69-year group was small, and its depth increase did not reach significance, likely because of low power. CD4 TCRs associated with the vaccine covered the entire spike protein, and the dominant responses were in regions 160-218 and 743-854. Most participants were white British and females outnumbered males, and the authors suggested that clonal diversity may have been underestimated. Spike-specific TCR breadth and depth rose significantly after two AZD1222 doses compared with day 0 and with MenACWY recipients. Epitopes outside the regions mutated in the B.1.351 and B.1.1.7 variants were reportedly recognized by nearly half of the unique spike-specific TCRs.

Details on this clone: No cognate antigen has been identified for it. Within one base of it there is no much larger clone, and no base qualities were kept.

The CDR3 regions of human TCRbeta chains were analyzed by immunosequencing. The study's own analysis went as follows. TCRs in the repertoires were compared against a reference library of SARS-CoV-2-specific TCRs that had been generated with the MIRA antigen-specificity platform. Breadth was defined as the fraction of unique TCRs that were SARS-CoV-2-associated. Depth was defined as the fraction of total T cells that were SARS-CoV-2-associated. Using the MIRA data, each spike-specific TCR was assigned both to the spike region to which the TCR was reactive and to a CD4 or CD8 class. Log10-transformed breadth and depth values were compared by one-way ANOVA with Sidak's multiple comparisons tests. TCRdb retrieved this table from immuneACCESS and kept in-frame rearrangements only. Not all clones are present; in checked studies, unresolved V genes account for under half, and no reason is known for the remainder. The V and J calls and the clone size are those of that table, but D and trimming were determined from the DNA. The sample table records 120,000 to 150,000 clones; approximately 94% of these occur just once. The leading ten clones occupy around 5.1% of the sample.

From cysteine to phenylalanine, the CDR3 is 15 amino acids long. Only the CDR3 DNA is retained, 45 bases long and in frame from the first base. V is cut back by 5 bases and J by 5 bases, with 9 bases in the junction unmatched. Taken from the germline V gene (reference sequence), the CDR1 and CDR2 loops are SEHNR and FQNEAQ. The label giving this sample's time point can be read as: baseline before first vaccination. Samples from vaccinated people were obtained from the UK trials COV001 and COV002, which included a single-blind randomized controlled phase 2/3 trial of AZD1222 (ChAdOx1 nCoV-19) in healthy adults. Trial participant PBMC samples were collected at day 0 and day 28 after the second dose for TCRbeta chain sequencing.

The chain uses TRBV7-9 and TRBJ2-7; TRBD2 agrees with 10 junctional bases. The sequence derives from an adult in good health. This sample comprised peripheral blood, obtained on day 0 of AZD1222 vaccination. The CDR3 is CASSRGTSVRDEQYF. The bases read TGTGCCAGCAGCCGGGGGACTAGCGTAAGAGACGAGCAGTACTTC. Here the CDR3 is joined to the reference TRBV7-9 and TRBJ2-7 genes, and the full variable domain is: DTGVSQNPRHKITKRGQNVTFRCDPISEHNRLYWYRQTLGQGPEFLTYFQNEAQLEKSRLLSDRFSAERPKGSFSTLEIQRTEQGDSAMYLCASSRGTSVRDEQYFGPGTRLTVT.